A selection of T cell receptor beta chains follows, all from one sample in a study of regulatory T cells in long-lasting Graves disease. TCRdb re-analysed the multiplex PCR reads in MiXCR, keeping a single row per CDR3 protein. Among approximately 250,000 distinct CDR3 sequences, around 20% were seen once, and the ten largest hold about 20%. The sample was peripheral blood mononuclear cells (PBMCs), taken at new diagnosis, from a patient treated with antithyroid drugs. Receptors originate from a female donor with Graves disease. Each CDR3 is given with its conserved first and last residue. Each record gives: V gene, J gene, CDR3 protein.

TRBV4-2	TRBJ2-7	CASSQEVPGPEQYF
TRBV6-2/TRBV6-3	TRBJ2-3	CASGTDTSTDTQYF
TRBV28	TRBJ2-3	CASSPSRLSTDTQYF
TRBV4-1	TRBJ2-3	CASRRQASDTQYF
TRBV5-1	TRBJ2-7	CASSLVPGQSSEQYF
TRBV19	TRBJ2-3	CASSRDTSTDTQYF
TRBV4-3	TRBJ2-3	CASSQDRQGTQYF
TRBV20-1	TRBJ1-5	CSASFPTDNQPQHF
TRBV18	TRBJ1-5	CASSGNVGDQPQHF
TRBV20-1	TRBJ2-1	CSARNPTLAGGHFNEQFF
TRBV13	TRBJ2-1	CASSSFLGAREQFF
TRBV7-9	TRBJ2-7	CASRPISGQGAYEQYF
TRBV7-9	TRBJ2-7	CASSPGDGTSAEQYF
TRBV28	TRBJ2-1	CASRLATLSSYNEQFF
TRBV7-9	TRBJ1-5	CASSLEKGPWFQPQHF
TRBV2	TRBJ1-6	CASSVGRRDSPLHF
TRBV4-1	TRBJ2-1	CASSQEGGLDFSRKQFF
TRBV2	TRBJ1-3	CATSGAGDTIYF
TRBV2	TRBJ1-1	CASRGSYLNTEAFF
TRBV6-5	TRBJ2-1	CASSYHDRAPYNEQFF
TRBV6-2/TRBV6-3	TRBJ2-1	CASSYSTKRGDTYNEQFF
TRBV7-2	TRBJ2-1	CASSHGTSGRGGILNEQFF
TRBV2	TRBJ2-7	CASTLGAYEQYF
TRBV10-3	TRBJ1-2	CAISEPDRYYGYTF
TRBV3-1	TRBJ2-7	CASSQGSGRAGYEQYF
TRBV2	TRBJ1-1	CASSGLYNVNTEAFF
TRBV19	TRBJ2-5	CASSIVPGNIQTQYF
TRBV7-8	TRBJ1-1	CASSLAIRGMDTEAFF
TRBV2	TRBJ2-6	CASSELWANVLTF
TRBV18	TRBJ1-5	CASSPMAGLSNQPQHF
TRBV7-9	TRBJ2-7	CASSAPTGGYEQYF
TRBV28	TRBJ2-7	CATGTSGRRGQYF
TRBV11-3	TRBJ2-7	CASSPDRYEQYF
TRBV2	TRBJ2-3	CASSETSGHTDTQYF
TRBV19	TRBJ2-5	CASIARGAGETQYF
TRBV2	TRBJ1-5	CASSDEGYSNQPQHF
TRBV6-9	TRBJ2-1	CASSYKPWTESSGSEYEQFF
TRBV24-1	TRBJ2-1	CATSDSFGAGAANEQFF
TRBV11-2	TRBJ2-5	CASSSVGGTGLTVRTQYF
TRBV11-2	TRBJ2-3	CASSPLESTDTQYF
TRBV20-1	TRBJ2-2	CSARDGNTGELFF
TRBV7-3	TRBJ2-5	CASSLGSEETQYF
TRBV25-1	TRBJ1-5	CASSDWGDAAPQHF
TRBV20-1	TRBJ1-4	CSARSWTEEREKLFF
TRBV6-1	TRBJ1-5	CASEVENQPQHF
TRBV5-5	TRBJ2-1	CASSIAGMLNEQFF
TRBV20-1	TRBJ2-1	CSATGTSGKFSYNEQFF
TRBV28	TRBJ2-7	CASCDSPPYEQYF
TRBV7-2	TRBJ2-3	CASSFNGHTDTQYF